These 6 T cell receptor beta chains share one sample of origin, sequenced in a study of cytomegalovirus exposure and HLA in healthy donors. Both 60 Vbeta primers and 13 Jbeta primers went into the PCR. The repertoire was sequenced with immunoSEQ multiplex PCR; TCRdb's copy has only in-frame clones and lacks some. The sample contains about 110,000 clones, 81% of which appear only once. Sequencing was carried out using PBMCs. The source of these receptors is a woman in her thirties in good health and CMV-seronegative.

This chain joins TRBV19 and TRBJ2-7; D gene ambiguous. Germline V gene data show CDR1 as LNHDA and CDR2 as SQIVND (reference sequence). The CDR3 loop spans 13 amino acids. V was trimmed by 6 bases and J by 4 bases, leaving 13 bases between them. In nucleotides, the CDR3 is TGTGCCAGTAGCCCGGGTGACCCTTACGAGCAGTACTTC. It is translated as CASSPGDPYEQYF.

V usage is TRBV18 and J usage is TRBJ1-4, with a possible D match to TRBD1 (5 bases). Trimming pared 3 bases from V and 10 bases from J, leaving 18 bases between. This CDR3 region has 15 residues. Germline V gives CDR1 KGHSH, CDR2 LQKENI. CDR3 nucleotides: TGTGCCAGCTCACCCGGAGCACATTGGCAGGGAAAACTGTTTTTT. Amino acid sequence: CASSPGAHWQGKLFF.

J is TRBJ1-1 and V is TRBV5-1; D unclear. The CDR3 has 12 amino acids. V was shortened by 0 bases and J by 8 bases, with 8 bases between the two germline ends. The germline V gene has CDR1 SGHRS and CDR2 YFSETQ. CDR3 sequence reads: CASSLVGGEAFF. CDR3 in DNA: TGCGCCAGCAGCTTGGTGGGAGGGGAAGCTTTCTTT. Variable domain in full (rest from reference TRBV5-1 and TRBJ1-1): KAGVTQTPRYLIKTRGQQVTLSCSPISGHRSVSWYQQTPGQGLQFLFEYFSETQRNKGNFPGRFSGRQFSNSRSEMNVSTLELGDSALYLCASSLVGGEAFFGQGTRLTVV.

V gene TRBV7-3 combines with J gene TRBJ1-1; TRBD1 aligns across 7 bases. Germline CDR1 and CDR2: SGHTA and FQGTGA. The length of the CDR3 is 13 residues. Trimming cost V 5 bases and J 5 bases; bases outside gene matches: 5. CDR3 coding DNA: TGTGCCAGCAGCACTAGACAGGGAACTGAAGCTTTCTTT. Protein sequence: CASSTRQGTEAFF.

This clone was seen only once. This chain connects TRBV10-2 to TRBJ2-5; 11 bases map to TRBD2. V trimming: 4 bases; J trimming: 6 bases; junction bases outside the gene matches: 7. Germline V gene data show CDR1 as WSHSY and CDR2 as SAAADI. CDR3 size: 15 residues. The chain's CDR3 is CASSVAGGRIQTQYF. Written as DNA, the CDR3 is TGCGCCAGCAGTGTAGCGGGAGGGAGAATACAGACCCAGTACTTC.

The chain combines TRBV5-1 with TRBJ1-5, with 9 nucleotides matching TRBD1. The CDR3 spans 16 residues. Per germline, CDR1 SGHRS and CDR2 YFSETQ. V was clipped by 4 bases and J by 5 bases; unmatched bases: 10. CDR3 coding DNA: TGCGCCAGCAGCCCTATGCCGGGACAGGGATATCAGCCCCAGCATTTT. It yields the protein CASSPMPGQGYQPQHF.